The entry below gives a single TCR beta chain sequence along with its context. The data originate from a study of blood T cell repertoires in COVID-19. Overall study: The samples span acute and convalescent COVID-19 from the United States, Italy and Spain. T cells, B-cell-depleted T cells, or PBMCs provided the cDNA or gDNA that served as material.

Original handling: Cell counts per sample came from amplifying reference gene primers. Sequencing was performed with immunoSEQ multiplex PCR; in TCRdb, only in-frame clones are kept and a portion is missing. The DNA gave D and trimming, while V, J and clone size come from that table. Among about 35,000 clones listed, approximately 89% were seen once. Sequenced material: peripheral blood. The receptor was isolated from a human donor in a cohort sampled during active COVID-19.

The CDR3 region has the DNA TGTGCCAGCAGTTTACGTCAGGGGGGCACCGGGGAGCTGTTTTTT. This translates into CASSLRQGGTGELFF. This rearrangement joins TRBV6-2 or TRBV6-3 to TRBJ2-2, with D possibly TRBD1 on 7 matching bases. V dropped 4 bases and J dropped 4 bases, with 13 bases sitting between them. Germline CDR1 is MNHEY and CDR2 is SVGEGT. This CDR3 has 15 residues.